A single sample is the source of the 9 T cell receptor beta chains below, sequenced in a study of tissue T cells after allogeneic stem cell transplantation. Assay used: immunoSEQ multiplex PCR; TCRdb lists only in-frame clones, some missing. The sample holds about 3,000 clones; 62% are singletons and the top ten take around 16%. Enrolled prospectively were adult allogeneic hematopoietic cell transplant recipients whose graft-versus-host disease was steroid-refractory. Here the sequenced sample was ascending colon tissue, taken at autopsy. The source of these receptors is a male patient at least 60 years old with steroid-refractory graft-versus-host disease after an allogeneic stem cell transplant. The T cells may come from the graft donor.

In this sample, this clone turned up a few times. The chain links TRBV6-5 to TRBJ2-1, with 7 bases lining up with TRBD1. CDR1 MNHEY and CDR2 SVGAGI come from the germline V gene. V lost 6 bases and J lost 1; bases outside the gene matches: 6. CDR3 length equals 15 residues. The CDR3 sequence: CASRHRQGSYNEQFF. The CDR3 DNA reads TGTGCCAGCAGACACAGACAGGGATCCTACAATGAGCAGTTCTTC.

This clone was picked up a small number of times. The genes are TRBV6-5 and TRBJ1-4; unclear D gene. The length of the CDR3 is 16 residues. Germline values: CDR1 MNHEY, CDR2 SVGAGI. V shed 2 bases and J shed 9 bases, with 19 bases lying between them. DNA for the CDR3: TGTGCCAGCAGTTACATGGCGCTGGGTATGGTGAAAAAACTGTTTTTT. It codes for CASSYMALGMVKKLFF.

The J gene is TRBJ2-5, the V gene TRBV6-2 or TRBV6-3; no clear D. The CDR3 runs 15 residues. Germline lookup yields CDR1 MNHEY and CDR2 SVGEGT. Trimming took 1 base from V and 0 from J, leaving 9 bases between them. CDR3 amino acids: CASSYLVLHQETQYF. CDR3 coding DNA: TGTGCCAGCAGTTACTTAGTTCTTCACCAAGAGACCCAGTACTTC.

Points on this clone: The junction shows a germline mismatch at one end, possibly a read error. The chain recombines TRBV11-2 with TRBJ2-7, with TRBD2 matching over 8 bases. The CDR3 runs 18 residues. In germline, CDR1 is SGHAT, CDR2 FQNNGV. The CDR3 sequence is CPPRFGAPRGGVAYEQYF. In nucleotides, the CDR3 is TGCCCCCCCCGCTTCGGGGCCCCCCGGGGGGGGGTTGCCTACGAGCAGTACTTC. Looking up the rest from reference TRBV11-2 and TRBJ2-7 gives the full variable domain: EAGVAQSPRYKIIEKRQSVAFWCNPISGHATLYWYQQILGQGPKLLIQFQNNGVVDDSQLPKDRFSAERLKGVDSTLKIQPAKLEDSAVYLCPPRFGAPRGGVAYEQYFGPGTRLTVT.

V and J are TRBV19 and TRBJ2-3; 7 positions agree with TRBD1. The V gene's germline CDR1 is LNHDA and CDR2 SQIVND (reference sequence). Germline trimming cut 4 bases from V and 5 bases from J; bases unmatched to any gene: 6. The CDR3 is 14 amino acids. DNA for the CDR3: TGTGCCAGTAGTAGGCAGACAGGGTTAGATACGCAGTATTTT. Translated, it gives CASSRQTGLDTQYF.

This clone was counted only a few times. V and J are TRBV5-6 and TRBJ1-2, with D tentatively TRBD1 (5 bases). The CDR3 totals 13 residues. In germline, CDR1 is SGHDT, CDR2 YYEEEE. V lost 3 bases to trimming and J lost 4 bases, with 10 bases between them. The CDR3 sequence: CASSSGTSYGYTF. In DNA form, the CDR3 reads TGTGCCAGCAGCTCTGGGACGAGCTATGGCTACACCTTC.

The V call is TRBV27, the J call TRBJ1-6; D is possibly TRBD1 (5 bases). The CDR3 spans 15 residues. Germline CDR1 MNHEY, CDR2 SMNVEV (reference sequence). Trimming removed 5 bases at V and 10 bases at J, with 18 bases between. The CDR3 sequence: CASSTQQGTGSPLHF. The CDR3 DNA reads TGTGCCAGCAGTACGCAGCAGGGAACAGGCTCACCCCTCCACTTT.

V usage is TRBV3-1 (or the pseudogene TRBV3-2) and J usage is TRBJ2-3, with TRBD2 identical over 10 bases. The germline gives CDR1 LGHDT, CDR2 YNNKEL (reference sequence). With 5 bases clipped from V and 6 bases from J, the junction kept 5 bases outside the gene matches. The CDR3 has 14 residues. This chain's CDR3 is CASSRTSGYDTQYF. The DNA for the CDR3 is TGTGCCAGCAGCAGGACTAGCGGATACGATACGCAGTATTTT.

The CDR3 coding sequence is TGTGCCAGCAGCTTGGGATTAGGGGACAGGGCTGCTTCACCCCTCCACTTT. Residues: CASSLGLGDRAASPLHF. The chain recombines TRBV5-4 with TRBJ1-6; TRBD1 matches at 9 bases. V lost 0 bases to trimming and J lost 9 bases; unmatched junction nucleotides: 10. Germline CDR1 reads SGHNT; CDR2 reads YYREEE (reference sequence). The CDR3 is made up of 17 amino acids.